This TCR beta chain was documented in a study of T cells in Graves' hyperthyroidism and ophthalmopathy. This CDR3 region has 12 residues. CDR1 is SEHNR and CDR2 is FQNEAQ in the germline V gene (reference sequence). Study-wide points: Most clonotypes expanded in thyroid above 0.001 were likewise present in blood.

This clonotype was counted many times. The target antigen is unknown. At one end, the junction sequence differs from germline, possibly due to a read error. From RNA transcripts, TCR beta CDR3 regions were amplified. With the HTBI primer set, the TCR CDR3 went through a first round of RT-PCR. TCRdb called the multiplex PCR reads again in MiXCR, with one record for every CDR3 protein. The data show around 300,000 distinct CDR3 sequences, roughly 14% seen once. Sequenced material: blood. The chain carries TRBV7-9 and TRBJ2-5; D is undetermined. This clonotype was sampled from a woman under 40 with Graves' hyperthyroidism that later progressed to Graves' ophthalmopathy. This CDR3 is CASSQPGESQYF. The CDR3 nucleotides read TGTGCCAGCAGCCAGCCCGGAGAGAGCCAGTACTTC.